These 3 T cell receptor beta chains share one sample of origin, sequenced in a study of blood T cell repertoires in COVID-19. This table comes from immunoSEQ multiplex PCR, and its TCRdb copy is limited to in-frame clones, with some not included. The sample lists about 280,000 clones, approximately 90% seen once, with about 4.2% in the top ten. Material for sequencing was peripheral blood. The receptors come from a middle-aged man with acute or convalescent COVID-19.

This chain uses TRBV7-3 with TRBJ2-1, with a weak D call TRBD2 (6 bases). Germline V gene lookup returns CDR1 SGHTA and CDR2 FQGTGA. CDR3 size: 12 residues. Trimming shortened V by 4 bases and J by 9 bases, and 10 bases separated the two germline ends. In DNA form, the CDR3 reads TGTGCCAGCAGCTCGGACTATCTTGAGCAGTTCTTC. Translated: CASSSDYLEQFF.

V and J are TRBV5-1 and TRBJ2-1, with TRBD2 matching over 10 bases. The V segment lost 4 bases and the J segment 2 bases; nucleotides outside the gene matches: 0. The CDR3 length is 14 residues. CDR1 is SGHRS and CDR2 is YFSETQ in the germline V gene. DNA of the CDR3: TGCGCCAGCAGCCTAGCGGGGGCCTACAATGAGCAGTTCTTC. Protein product: CASSLAGAYNEQFF.

This clone appeared a single time. The chain combines TRBV10-1 with TRBJ2-3; D is undetermined. Looked up from germline, CDR1 is WNHNN and CDR2 is SYGVQD (reference sequence). This CDR3 has 14 residues. The ends were cut back, 2 bases at V and 4 bases at J, with 10 bases in the middle. In DNA, the CDR3 is TGCGCCAGCAGTGAGAATCCGGCGGCAGATACGCAGTATTTT. Its protein product is CASSENPAADTQYF.